These 21 T cell receptor beta chains were all obtained from the same sample, sequenced in a study of OX40 agonist ivuxolimab in advanced cancers. Some clones are missing from TCRdb's copy, which holds only in-frame ones; the method was immunoSEQ multiplex PCR. The table lists tens of thousands of clones, roughly 84% of them singletons. The specimen comprised CD4+ or CD8+ T cells sorted from blood, sampled in a trial of the OX40 agonist ivuxolimab. The receptors stem from an adult with an advanced solid tumor such as melanoma, head and neck, liver or kidney cancer.

This clone was seen only once. The chain uses TRBV18 and TRBJ1-6; D unresolved. Germline assignment: CDR1 KGHSH and CDR2 LQKENI. The V gene lost 3 bases and the J gene lost 6 bases, with 18 bases spanning the gap. The CDR3 spans 17 residues. The CDR3 coding sequence is TGTGCCAGCTCACCGGTTGGCCGGGAGAACCTTAATTCACCCCTCCACTTT. Translated: CASSPVGRENLNSPLHF.

CDR3 in amino acids: CAITVGEMNTEAFF. DNA for the CDR3: TGTGCCATCACCGTCGGGGAAATGAACACTGAAGCTTTCTTT. The chain recombines TRBV10-3 with TRBJ1-1; D is unclear. CDR3 size: 14 residues. Trimming removed 7 bases from V and 0 bases from J, with 12 bases in between. Germline V gene lookup returns CDR1 ENHRY and CDR2 SYGVKD.

The gene calls are TRBV4-1 and TRBJ2-7; 9 bases fit TRBD1. Trimming cost V 2 bases and J 6 bases; bases outside gene matches: 8. Germline-derived CDR1 and CDR2 are MGHRA and YSYEKL. The CDR3 runs 15 residues. CDR3 protein: CASSQWTGDFSEQYF. The CDR3 DNA is TGCGCCAGCAGCCAATGGACAGGGGACTTCTCCGAGCAGTACTTC.

This clone was seen a single time. This sequence joins TRBV30 and TRBJ2-2; a weak D match, TRBD2 (6 bases). The CDR3 covers 17 residues. Trimming stripped 2 bases from V and 6 bases from J, with 22 bases between. The germline V gene encodes CDR1 GTSNPN and CDR2 SVGIG (reference sequence). The CDR3 bases are TGTGCCTGGAGTTCGTCGAGGGTCAGCTGGGACTCCGGGGAGCTGTTTTTT. This codes for CAWSSSRVSWDSGELFF.

This clone was seen a few times. The chain couples TRBV9 to TRBJ1-3, with a weak D call TRBD1 (5 bases). V was pared by 3 bases and J by 9 bases, with 10 bases between. The CDR3 is 12 residues long. Germline V CDR1 and CDR2: SGDLS, YYNGEE. The CDR3 region is CASSEGRGTIYF. The CDR3 bases are TGTGCCAGCAGCGAGGGTAGGGGCACCATATATTTT.

This chain links TRBV7-8 with TRBJ1-5, with D possibly TRBD1 on 6 matching bases. This CDR3 region has 13 residues. Germline lookup yields CDR1 SGHVS and CDR2 FQNEAQ. Trimming pared 2 bases from V and 5 bases from J, leaving 7 bases between. The CDR3 protein is CASSLKGDQPQHF. DNA of the CDR3: TGTGCCAGCAGCTTAAAGGGGGATCAGCCCCAGCATTTT. Based on the CDR3 plus reference TRBV7-8 and TRBJ1-5, the full variable domain is GAGVSQSPRYKVAKRGQDVALRCDPISGHVSLFWYQQALGQGPEFLTYFQNEAQLDKSGLPSDRFFAERPEGSVSTLKIQRTQQEDSAVYLCASSLKGDQPQHFGDGTRLSIL.

This clone is large. The chain carries TRBV10-1 and TRBJ2-7; D may be TRBD1 (6 bases). V was pared by 6 bases and J by 6 bases, with 15 bases between. CDR1 and CDR2 from the germline V gene are WNHNN and SYGVQD (reference sequence). The CDR3 spans 13 residues. The CDR3 DNA follows: TGCGCCAGCAGCCCCGGGACACTGACCGAGCAGTACTTC. Translating it yields CASSPGTLTEQYF.

This chain links TRBV21-1 with TRBJ2-2; the table's D call, TRBD2, has no DNA check behind it. TRBV21-1 is flagged as a pseudogene. The CDR3 runs to 17 residues. As DNA, the CDR3 is TGTGCCAGCAGCTCAACTCTGAGCGGGAGTAGGGCCGGGGAGCTGTTTTTT. This codes for CASSSTLSGSRAGELFF.

J is TRBJ1-4 and V is TRBV30; D perhaps matches TRBD1 (5 bases). From germline, CDR1 is GTSNPN and CDR2 SVGIG (reference sequence). The CDR3 extends over 13 amino acids. V was shortened by 2 bases and J by 6 bases, with 10 bases between the two germline ends. The CDR3 sequence is CAWSRDRDEKLFF. CDR3 sequence (DNA): TGTGCCTGGAGTAGGGACCGGGATGAAAAACTGTTTTTT.

This clone occurred a few times. The chain is built from TRBV18 and TRBJ1-1; D gene uncertain. The germline CDR1 and CDR2 sequences are KGHSH and LQKENI. The CDR3 spans 18 residues. Trimming stripped 3 bases from V and 0 bases from J, with 20 bases between. In nucleotides, the CDR3 is TGTGCCAGCTCACCGCTAGGTTGGGGATCCCGCCTGAACACTGAAGCTTTCTTT. It is translated as CASSPLGWGSRLNTEAFF.

CDR3 in amino acids: CASSLEPGGNSPLHF. Written as DNA, the CDR3 is TGTGCCAGCAGCTTGGAGCCAGGGGGTAATTCACCCCTCCACTTT. This chain uses TRBV5-4 with TRBJ1-6; 7 positions agree with TRBD1. Germline loops: CDR1 SGHNT, CDR2 YYREEE (reference sequence). The CDR3 is 15 residues long. V trimming: 0 bases; J trimming: 6 bases; junction bases outside the gene matches: 3.

The chain links TRBV30 to TRBJ1-1; D call uncertain. This CDR3 has 14 amino acids. The ends were cut back, 3 bases at V and 1 base at J, with 12 bases in the middle. CDR1 is GTSNPN and CDR2 is SVGIG in the germline V gene (reference sequence). The CDR3, as DNA: TGTGCCTGGAGGAGAATCAGATCGAACACTGAAGCTTTCTTT. This codes for CAWRRIRSNTEAFF.

The rearrangement uses TRBV6-6 and TRBJ1-1; D is perhaps TRBD1 (6 bases). Deletions cut 2 bases from V and 0 bases from J, with 7 bases between. The CDR3 length is 14 residues. Per germline, CDR1 MNHNY and CDR2 SVGAGI (reference sequence). The DNA for the CDR3 is TGTGCCAGCAGTTACGGGACAATGAACACTGAAGCTTTCTTT. The encoded protein is CASSYGTMNTEAFF.

The chain links TRBV4-3 to TRBJ1-2, with D perhaps TRBD1 (5 bases). Germline V gives CDR1 LGHNA, CDR2 YSLEER. V lost 0 bases and J 8 bases, leaving 13 bases between the germline ends. CDR3 length: 14 residues. The CDR3 sequence is CASSQDAPRGGYTF. DNA of the CDR3: TGCGCCAGCAGCCAAGATGCCCCGCGGGGGGGCTACACCTTC.

The chain uses TRBV4-1 and TRBJ2-3, with D tentatively TRBD1 (5 bases). Trimming removed 0 bases at V and 5 bases at J, with 12 bases between. The CDR3 totals 15 residues. Germline CDR1 MGHRA, CDR2 YSYEKL. The CDR3 protein is CASSQETGQGDTQYF. CDR3 bases: TGCGCCAGCAGCCAAGAGACCGGTCAGGGAGATACGCAGTATTTT.

In nucleotides, the CDR3 is TGTGCCAGCTCGTCGACGACAGGGGCCTACGAGCAGTACTTC. Its protein product is CASSSTTGAYEQYF. The chain is built from TRBV18 and TRBJ2-7, with TRBD1 identical over 8 bases. V lost 6 bases to trimming and J lost 2 bases; unmatched junction nucleotides: 6. CDR3 length: 14 amino acids. The germline CDR1 and CDR2 sequences are KGHSH and LQKENI.

The V and J genes are TRBV5-1 and TRBJ1-1; D unresolved. In germline, CDR1 is SGHRS, CDR2 YFSETQ. This CDR3 is built from 14 residues. V lost 4 bases and J lost 1, with 11 bases in between. The CDR3 DNA reads TGCGCCAGCAGCCTCAAAATAAAGAACACTGAAGCTTTCTTT. Encoded protein: CASSLKIKNTEAFF.

The chain links TRBV9 to TRBJ1-2; D not certain. The germline V gene encodes CDR1 SGDLS and CDR2 YYNGEE. V was trimmed by 3 bases and J by 3 bases, leaving 6 bases between them. This CDR3 is 12 amino acids long. CDR3 DNA: TGTGCCAGCAGCGCCTTAGACTATGGCTACACCTTC. Amino acids: CASSALDYGYTF.

The genes are TRBV9 and TRBJ2-5, with 9 bases matching TRBD1. The CDR3 extends over 15 amino acids. The V gene's germline CDR1 is SGDLS and CDR2 YYNGEE. Unmatched junction bases numbered 6, after V lost 4 bases and J lost 2 bases. CDR3 coding DNA: TGTGCCAGCAGCACCGGACAGGGGACACAAGAGACCCAGTACTTC. This sequence encodes CASSTGQGTQETQYF.

This sequence joins TRBV5-4 and TRBJ1-2, with 9 nucleotides matching TRBD1. The CDR3 contains 14 residues. The V segment lost 1 base and the J segment 5 bases; nucleotides outside the gene matches: 3. The V gene's germline CDR1 is SGHNT and CDR2 YYREEE (reference sequence). CDR3 sequence (DNA): TGTGCCAGCAGCTTGATGACAGGGGGATATGGCTACACCTTC. Translated: CASSLMTGGYGYTF.

This sequence joins TRBV6-5 and TRBJ1-1; 7 bases map to TRBD1. Germline V gene sequence: CDR1 MNHEY, CDR2 SVGAGI. This CDR3 has 15 residues. With V trimmed by 6 bases and J by 1 base, 8 bases remained unmatched. CDR3 coding DNA: TGTGCCAGCAGCCTAGTGGGACAGAGGAACACTGAAGCTTTCTTT. It translates to CASSLVGQRNTEAFF.